A single sample gave rise to the 5 T cell receptor beta chains below, sequenced in a study of T cells in women clearing cervical HPV infection. TCRdb keeps only in-frame clones here, not all; method: immunoSEQ multiplex PCR. This table lists tens of thousands of clones. Sequenced: blood buffy coat. Receptors originate from a woman between 18 and 69 years old with a cervical HPV16 infection that either progressed to CIN3+ or cleared (not recorded which).

The CDR3 protein is CASSFPGQRLLGYTF. The covered CDR3 bases are TGTGCCAGCAGTTTTCCGGGACAGCGCCTTTTGGGC. The chain recombines TRBV6-2 or TRBV6-3 with TRBJ1-2, with 7 positions matching TRBD1. The read ends 3 residues early relative to the CDR3; the germline J gene fills the gap. The CDR3 is 15 amino acids. CDR1 is MNHEY, CDR2 SVGEGT, per germline.

Note on this clone: The missing CDR3 end, 3 residues past where the read stops, is filled in from the germline J gene. The chain links TRBV2 to TRBJ1-1; possible D gene TRBD1, 5 bases. Germline V gene sequence: CDR1 SNHLY, CDR2 FYNNEI. V lost 7 bases, J lost 4 bases, and 13 bases lay in between. This CDR3 contains 13 residues. The CDR3 region is CASNAGQVTEAFF. The CDR3 DNA, read in part, is TGTGCCAGCAACGCAGGGCAGGTCACTGAA.

As concerns this clone: Read coverage stops 3 residues before the CDR3 terminus; the germline J gene supplies the remainder. V and J are TRBV6-1 and TRBJ1-2; D remains ambiguous. Trimming cost V 4 bases and J 3 bases, with 12 bases left between them. The germline CDR1 and CDR2 sequences are MNHNS and SASEGT. The CDR3 loop spans 14 amino acids. CDR3 bases read: TGTGCCAGCAGTGCGGCGGCGGCGTACTATGGC. Translation gives CASSAAAAYYG. The CDR3 as a whole reads CASSAAAAYYGYTF.

Turning to this clone: The CDR3 end is not reached by the read, which stops 3 residues before it; the germline J gene fills it in. The V and J genes are TRBV7-3 and TRBJ2-7; 10 bases fit TRBD1. CDR1 is SGHTA, CDR2 FQGTGA, per germline. CDR3 length equals 14 residues. The V gene end was trimmed by 5 bases and the J gene end by 5 bases; junction bases not matched to a gene: 6. CDR3 loop: CASSLGGTGDEQYF. CDR3 bases read: TGTGCCAGCAGCCTAGGGGGGACAGGGGACGAG.

About this clone: Sequencing ends 3 residues short of the CDR3 end; the germline J gene provides the rest. The V call is TRBV18, the J call TRBJ1-5; weak D call: TRBD1 (6 bases). This CDR3 is 13 amino acids long. Germline V CDR1 and CDR2: KGHSH, LQKENI. V gave up 6 bases and J gave up 6 bases, with 12 bases separating them. The CDR3 spells CASSVQGSQPQHF. CDR3 bases read: TGTGCCAGCTCCGTACAGGGTAGTCAGCCC.